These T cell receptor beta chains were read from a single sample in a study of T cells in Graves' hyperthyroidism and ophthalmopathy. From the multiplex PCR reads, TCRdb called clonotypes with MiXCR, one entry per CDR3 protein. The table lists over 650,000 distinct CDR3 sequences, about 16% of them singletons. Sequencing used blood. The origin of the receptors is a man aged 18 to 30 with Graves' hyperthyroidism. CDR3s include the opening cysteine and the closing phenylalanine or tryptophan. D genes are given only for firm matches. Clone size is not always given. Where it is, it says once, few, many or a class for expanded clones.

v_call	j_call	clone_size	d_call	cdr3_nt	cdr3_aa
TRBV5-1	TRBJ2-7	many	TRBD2	TGCGCCAGCAGCTTGGGACTAGCGGGGAAGAGCTCCTACGAGCAGTACTTC	CASSLGLAGKSSYEQYF
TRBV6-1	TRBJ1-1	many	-	TGTGCCAGCAGTTTTGGGGGGTACACTGAAGCTTTCTTT	CASSFGGYTEAFF
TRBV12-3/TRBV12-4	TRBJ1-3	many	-	TGTGCCAGCAGTCTCGCCGGGAGCTCCGGAAACACCATATATTTT	CASSLAGSSGNTIYF
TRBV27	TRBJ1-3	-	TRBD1	TGTGCCAGCAGTTTACGTCCAGGGGGCACCATATATTTT	CASSLRPGGTIYF
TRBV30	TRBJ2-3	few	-	TGTGCCTGGAGTGTACGGCCCACAGATACGCAGTATTTT	CAWSVRPTDTQYF
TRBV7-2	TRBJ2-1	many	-	TGTGCCAGCAGCCTCCGGGCTGAGCAGTTCTTC	CASSLRAEQFF
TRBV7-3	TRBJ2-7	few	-	TGTGCCAGCAGCTTGTCCGTGACAGGGAGGAACGAGCAGTACTTC	CASSLSVTGRNEQYF
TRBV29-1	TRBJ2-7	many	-	TGCAGCGTTGAAGATGAGGGGGTTCGTGAGCAGTACTTC	CSVEDEGVREQYF
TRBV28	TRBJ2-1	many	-	TGTGCCAGCGTGGAGACCTTCAACAATGAGCAGTTCTTC	CASVETFNNEQFF
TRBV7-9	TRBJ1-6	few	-	TGTGCCAGCAGCCCTACGGAGGGAAATTCACCCCTCCACTTT	CASSPTEGNSPLHF
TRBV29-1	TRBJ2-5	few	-	TGCAGCTTTACCCAGGGACCCCGGGAGACCCAGTACTTC	CSFTQGPRETQYF
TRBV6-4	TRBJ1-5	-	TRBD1	TGTGCCAGGCCAGGACAGGGTGCGAGCAATCAGCCCCAGCATTTT	CARPGQGASNQPQHF
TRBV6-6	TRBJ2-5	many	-	TGTGCCAGCAGTTACCACCGGGACGCGGTGGAGACCCAGTACTTC	CASSYHRDAVETQYF
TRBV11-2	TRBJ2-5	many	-	TGTGCCAGCAGCGCACAGACGACCGGGACCCAGTACTTC	CASSAQTTGTQYF
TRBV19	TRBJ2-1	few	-	TGTGCCAGTAGTATGAGTAACAATGAGCAGTTCTTC	CASSMSNNEQFF
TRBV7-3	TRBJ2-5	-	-	TGTGCCAGCAGCTCTAGTAGGGATGAGACCCAGTACTTC	CASSSSRDETQYF
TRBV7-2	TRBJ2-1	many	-	TGTGCCAGCAGCTTAGTAAGGGGACCCTACAATGAGCAGTTCTTC	CASSLVRGPYNEQFF
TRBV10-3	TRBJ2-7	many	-	TGTGGCGTCCGGGGTCTTTACGAGCAGTACTTC	CGVRGLYEQYF
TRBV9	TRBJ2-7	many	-	TGTGCCAGCAGCGTAGGGCGCGAGCAGTACTTC	CASSVGREQYF
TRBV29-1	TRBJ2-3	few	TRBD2	TGCAGCGTCCAGCGACTAGCGGGCTCGGGAGGAGATACGCAGTATTTT	CSVQRLAGSGGDTQYF
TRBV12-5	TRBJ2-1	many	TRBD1	TGTGCTAGTGGTTTGGTACTAGGGACAGGGCACAATGAGCAGTTCTTC	CASGLVLGTGHNEQFF
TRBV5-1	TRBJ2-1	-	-	TGCGCCAGCAGCTTATCGACCGGGAGAGCTTACAATGAGCAGTTCTTC	CASSLSTGRAYNEQFF
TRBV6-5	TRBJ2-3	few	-	TGTGCCAGCAGTTACGGGGACCTCCGGGATACGCAGTATTTT	CASSYGDLRDTQYF
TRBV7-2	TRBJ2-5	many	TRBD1	TGTGCCAGCAGTTTTGGACAGGATGGGACCCAGTACTTC	CASSFGQDGTQYF
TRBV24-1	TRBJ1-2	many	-	TGTGCCACCAGTGATCGAAATACTTATGGCTACACCTTC	CATSDRNTYGYTF
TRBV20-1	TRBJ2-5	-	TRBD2	TGCAGTGCACGGCGGGAGATGGGTTGGGAGACCCAGTACTTC	CSARREMGWETQYF
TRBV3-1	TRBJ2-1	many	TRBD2	TGTGCCAGCAGCCAACTAGCGGGGTACAATGAGCAGTTCTTC	CASSQLAGYNEQFF
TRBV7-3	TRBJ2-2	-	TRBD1	TGTGCCAGCAGCTTAAACAGGGGGAGGCCCGGGGAGCTGTTTTTT	CASSLNRGRPGELFF
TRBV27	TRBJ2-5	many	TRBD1	TGTGCCAGCAGTTCATGGACAGGGCGAGTATCCAAGAAGGAGACCCAGTACTTC	CASSSWTGRVSKKETQYF
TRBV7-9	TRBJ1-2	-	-	TGTGCCAGCAGCTCCGGGACCGCCAATGGCTACACCTTC	CASSSGTANGYTF
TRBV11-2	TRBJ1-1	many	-	TGTGCCAGCAGCCCCCTATTAGGCAGGTCCACTGAAGCTTTCTTT	CASSPLLGRSTEAFF
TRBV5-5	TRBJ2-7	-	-	TGCGCCAGCAGCCCAGTCAGGGTAACCTACGAGCAGTACTTC	CASSPVRVTYEQYF
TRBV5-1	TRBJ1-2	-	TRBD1	TGCGCCAGCAGCTTCCTCACAGGGGGCGGTGGCTACACCTTC	CASSFLTGGGGYTF
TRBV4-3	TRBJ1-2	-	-	TGCGCCAGCAGCCAAGATTCCGGGGCCCTCTATGGCTACACCTTC	CASSQDSGALYGYTF
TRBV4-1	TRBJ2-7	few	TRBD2	TGTGCCAGCAGCCAAGAGCTAGCGGGGGGGAGCTCCTACGAGCAGTACTTC	CASSQELAGGSSYEQYF
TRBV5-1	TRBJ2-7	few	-	TGCGCCAGCAGCTTGTGGACCGGGGCCCCCCCCGAGCAGTACTTC	CASSLWTGAPPEQYF
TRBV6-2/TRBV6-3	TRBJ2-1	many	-	TGTGCCAGCAGTTACTCGTTGGGAGTTCCAATGCATGAGCAGTTCTTC	CASSYSLGVPMHEQFF
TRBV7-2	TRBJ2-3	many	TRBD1	TGTGCCAGCAGCGCCGCAGGGGGTTTCGGCACAGATACGCAGTATTTT	CASSAAGGFGTDTQYF
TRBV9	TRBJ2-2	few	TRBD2	TGTGCCAGCAGCGTGGCCAGCGGGAGCACCGGGGAGCTGTTTTTT	CASSVASGSTGELFF
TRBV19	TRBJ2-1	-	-	TGTGCCAGTAGTATACTGGACACCCAGCAGTTCTTC	CASSILDTQQFF
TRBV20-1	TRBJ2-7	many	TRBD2	TGCAGTGCTAGAGAGTACGCAGCGGGAGAGAGGGGGGAGCAGTACTTC	CSAREYAAGERGEQYF
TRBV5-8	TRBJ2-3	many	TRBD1	TGTGCCAGCAGCTTGGACAGGGGCTCCTCAGATACGCAGTATTTT	CASSLDRGSSDTQYF
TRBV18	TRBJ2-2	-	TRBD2	TGTGCCAGCTCACCACCACTAGCGGGAGCAACCGGGGAGCTGTTTTTT	CASSPPLAGATGELFF
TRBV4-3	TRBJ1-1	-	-	TGCGCCAGCAGCCAAGAAGTGCCGGGCCGAGGAGCTTTCTTT	CASSQEVPGRGAFF
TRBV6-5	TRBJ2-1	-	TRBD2	TGTGCCAGCAGTTACCTCACTAGCGGGGACAATGAGCAGCTCTTC	CASSYLTSGDNEQLF
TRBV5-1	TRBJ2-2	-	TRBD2	TGCGCCAGCAGTGGCGGGAGTAACACCGGGGAGCTGTTTTTT	CASSGGSNTGELFF
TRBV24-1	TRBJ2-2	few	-	TGTGCCACCAGTGATTTGGACAGACCTACCGGGGAGCTGTTTTTT	CATSDLDRPTGELFF
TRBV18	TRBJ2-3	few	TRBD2	TGTGCCAGCTCACGCTTCGGACTAGCGGGAGGACCATCTAACACAGATACGCAGTATTTT	CASSRFGLAGGPSNTDTQYF
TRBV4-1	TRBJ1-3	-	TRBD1	TGCGCCAGCAGCAAAGGGAGACAGGGCCCCTCTGGAAACACCATATATTTT	CASSKGRQGPSGNTIYF